This T cell receptor (beta chain) was obtained from a study of blood T cell repertoires in COVID-19. Across the whole study: From T cells, B-cell-depleted T cells, or PBMCs came the material, which was cDNA or gDNA.

CDR3 length: 16 residues. Per germline, CDR1 MNHEY and CDR2 SMNVEV (reference sequence). The germline V and J ends were trimmed by 3 bases and 0 bases, with 11 bases remaining between them. Data came from immunoSEQ multiplex PCR; TCRdb stores just in-frame clones and leaves some out. The top ten hold about 4.6% of the sample, which has hundreds of thousands of clones, 86% seen once. Donors were grouped by their self-reported clinical history. The chain combines TRBV27 with TRBJ2-2, with a weak D call TRBD1 (5 bases). The source of this sequence is a young woman who had been exposed to COVID-19. Sequenced sample: PBMCs or T cells enriched from blood (not recorded which). As DNA, the CDR3 is TGTGCCAGCAGTTTCCTCAGGGCGTCGAACACCGGGGAGCTGTTTTTT. This sequence encodes CASSFLRASNTGELFF.